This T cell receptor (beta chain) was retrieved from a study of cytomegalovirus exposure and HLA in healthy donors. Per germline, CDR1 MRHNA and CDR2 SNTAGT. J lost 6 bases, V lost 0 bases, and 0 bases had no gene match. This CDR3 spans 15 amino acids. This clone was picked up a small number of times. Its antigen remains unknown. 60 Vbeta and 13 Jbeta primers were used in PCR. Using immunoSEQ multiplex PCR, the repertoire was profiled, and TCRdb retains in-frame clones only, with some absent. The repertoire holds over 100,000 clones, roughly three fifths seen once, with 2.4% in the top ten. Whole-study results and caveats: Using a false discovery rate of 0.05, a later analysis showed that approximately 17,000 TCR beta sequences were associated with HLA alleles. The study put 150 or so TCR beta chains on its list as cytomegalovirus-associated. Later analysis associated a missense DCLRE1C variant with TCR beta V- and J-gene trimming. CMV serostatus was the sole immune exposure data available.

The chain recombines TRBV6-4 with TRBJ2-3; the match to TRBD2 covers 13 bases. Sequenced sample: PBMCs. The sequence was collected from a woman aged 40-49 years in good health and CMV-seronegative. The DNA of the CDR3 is TGTGCCAGCAGTGACTCGGGACTAGCGGGGGATACGCAGTATTTT. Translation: CASSDSGLAGDTQYF.